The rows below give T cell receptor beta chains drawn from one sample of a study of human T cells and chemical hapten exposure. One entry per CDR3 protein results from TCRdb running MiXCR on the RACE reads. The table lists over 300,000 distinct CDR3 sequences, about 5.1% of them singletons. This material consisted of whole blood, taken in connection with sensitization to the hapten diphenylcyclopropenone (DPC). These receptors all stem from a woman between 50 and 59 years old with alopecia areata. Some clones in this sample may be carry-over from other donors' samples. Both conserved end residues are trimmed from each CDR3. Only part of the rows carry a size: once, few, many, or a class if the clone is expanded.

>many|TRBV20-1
SARDSVNTGELF
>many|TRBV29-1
SVSVGSGYT
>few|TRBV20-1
SARDPGVFNEQF
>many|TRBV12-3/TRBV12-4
ASSSLAEGTDTQY
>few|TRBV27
ASSLAPGGGYGYT
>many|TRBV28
ASILAGAGDTQY
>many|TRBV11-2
ASSSGSANVLT
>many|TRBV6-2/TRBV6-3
ATTDPPSYEQY
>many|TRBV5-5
ASSLFQRPARNQPQH
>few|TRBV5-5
ASSFLRAYNEQF
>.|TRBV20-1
SARGDSTEAF
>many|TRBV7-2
ASTPDRGQETQY
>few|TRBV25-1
ASSESRTNYGYT
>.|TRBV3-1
ASTQKSGFRTEAF
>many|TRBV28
ASSETHRGEQY
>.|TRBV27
ASSLGAGGDEQY
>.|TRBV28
ASRGTPIAGGIRTYNEQF
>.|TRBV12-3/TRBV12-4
ASSATGGKEKLF
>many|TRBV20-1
SARNVHYNEQF
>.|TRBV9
ASSPRLLAGAGGELF
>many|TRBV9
ASSVRYTGELF
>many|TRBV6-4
ASSDSSLDTQY
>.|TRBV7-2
ASSRTGWALNEKLF
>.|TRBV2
ASSEAAITPREKLF
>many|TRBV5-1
ASSSAGTSTDTQY
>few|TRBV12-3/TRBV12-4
ASSLASGGTPDTQY
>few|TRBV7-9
ASSSGDGPYEQY
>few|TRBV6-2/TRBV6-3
ASSYVGGRAF
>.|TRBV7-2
ASSPRQGTSPLH
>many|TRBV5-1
ASSASGGAGYNEQF
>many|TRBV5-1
ASSLGRIGDGELF
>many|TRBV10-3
AIKGTGGGETQY
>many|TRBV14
ASSQDWGDTEAF
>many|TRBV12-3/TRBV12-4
ASSPWDIPYEQY
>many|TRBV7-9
ASGGDTYEQY
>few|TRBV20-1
SASTGAIRLNQPQH
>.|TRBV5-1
ASSLTSDYNEQF
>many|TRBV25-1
ASRFGQGTEAF
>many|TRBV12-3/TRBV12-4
ASTADGMGSNEQF
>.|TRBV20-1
SARGLAPYEQY
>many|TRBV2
ASSEGSSGNTIY
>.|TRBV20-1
SARETGRDSPLH
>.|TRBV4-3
ASSQEDQADTQY
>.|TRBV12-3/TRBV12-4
ASSKEYNEQF
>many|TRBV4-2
ASSPWTGGQNTEAF
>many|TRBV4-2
ASSHAGANPEKLF